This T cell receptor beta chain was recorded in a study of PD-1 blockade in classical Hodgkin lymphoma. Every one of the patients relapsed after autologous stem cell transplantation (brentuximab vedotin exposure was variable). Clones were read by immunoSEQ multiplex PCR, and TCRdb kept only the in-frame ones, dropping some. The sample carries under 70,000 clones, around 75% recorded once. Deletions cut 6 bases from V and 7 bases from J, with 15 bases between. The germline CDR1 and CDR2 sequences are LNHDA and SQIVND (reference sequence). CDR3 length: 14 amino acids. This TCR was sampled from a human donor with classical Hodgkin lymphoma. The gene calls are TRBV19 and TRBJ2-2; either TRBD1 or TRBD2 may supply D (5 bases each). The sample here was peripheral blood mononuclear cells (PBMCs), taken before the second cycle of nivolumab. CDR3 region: CASRWGPRGGELFF. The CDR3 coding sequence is TGTGCCAGTAGATGGGGACCGAGGGGCGGGGAGCTGTTTTTT.